This T cell receptor beta chain was captured in a study of blood T cell repertoires in COVID-19. There are 13 residues in the CDR3. V was trimmed by 7 bases and J by 5 bases, leaving 14 bases between them. The germline CDR1 and CDR2 sequences are LNHDA and SQIVND (reference sequence). The assay was immunoSEQ multiplex PCR, and TCRdb's table has in-frame clones only and misses some. This sample has more than 200,000 clones, with approximately 86% found just once. In assigning cohorts, the study relied on participant-reported clinical history. Donors in Cohort 3 counted as recovered after two negative PCRs, clearance, or symptom resolution. This clone was counted a few times.

The sequence was collected from a woman in her forties or fifties who had recovered from COVID-19. V and J are TRBV19 and TRBJ1-1; D is ambiguous. Sequenced: PBMCs or T cells enriched from blood (not recorded which). The CDR3: CASTFSSGTEAFF. In nucleotides, the CDR3 is TGTGCCAGTACTTTCTCTTCGGGAACTGAAGCTTTCTTT.